A selection of T cell receptor beta chains follows, all from one sample in a study of T cell repertoires in cytomegalovirus infection. TCRdb fed the reads into MiXCR, producing one record per CDR3 protein. The sample lists roughly 920,000 distinct CDR3 sequences, roughly 31% seen once, with roughly 13% in the top ten. Their antigen targets remain unknown. Specimen: cultured CD8+ T cells from PBMCs, collected from culture after CMV antigen stimulation. These receptors were taken from a human donor in good health (CMV status not recorded). Some clones in this sample may be carry-over from other donors' samples. CDR3s include the opening cysteine and the closing phenylalanine or tryptophan. The order of the fields is V gene, D gene, clone size, J gene, CDR3 protein, CDR3 DNA. A D gene is named only where the DNA matches it firmly. Size is omitted from some rows. Given values are once, few, many or a class for expanded clones.

TRBV6-2/TRBV6-3	NA	many	TRBJ1-5	CASTGGYNQPQHF	TGTGCCAGCACTGGAGGGTACAATCAGCCCCAGCATTTT
TRBV5-1	TRBD2	few	TRBJ2-1	CASSLVGTRDFDEQFF	TGCGCCAGCAGCTTGGTCGGGACTAGGGACTTTGATGAGCAGTTCTTC
TRBV5-3	TRBD1	NA	TRBJ2-4	CASSWGTGENIQYF	TGTGCCAGCAGCTGGGGGACAGGGGAAAACATTCAGTACTTC
TRBV7-2	NA	NA	TRBJ1-6	CASSLARTGDTYNSPLHF	TGTGCCAGCAGCTTAGCGCGGACGGGGGACACCTATAATTCACCCCTCCACTTT
TRBV7-9	NA	many	TRBJ1-1	CASSLVGARVASDTEAFF	TGTGCCAGCAGCTTAGTCGGTGCCCGGGTGGCTAGCGACACTGAAGCTTTCTTT
TRBV20-1	NA	NA	TRBJ2-7	CSATSGLTYEQYF	TGCAGTGCCACTTCCGGGTTAACCTACGAGCAGTACTTC
TRBV7-9	NA	few	TRBJ1-1	CASSFYPSRGDTEAFF	TGTGCCAGCAGCTTTTACCCAAGCAGGGGAGACACTGAAGCTTTCTTT
TRBV6-5	NA	NA	TRBJ2-7	CASRNREVGEQYF	TGTGCCAGCAGGAACAGGGAGGTGGGCGAGCAGTACTTC
TRBV15	TRBD2	few	TRBJ2-4	CATSSVSGGNIQYF	TGTGCCACCAGCAGCGTTAGCGGGGGAAACATTCAGTACTTC
TRBV13	NA	NA	TRBJ1-5	CASRQGRGQPQHF	TGTGCCAGCAGGCAAGGGCGCGGACAGCCCCAGCATTTT
TRBV4-2	TRBD2	NA	TRBJ2-1	CASSQPLAGDPNEQFF	TGTGCCAGCAGCCAACCACTAGCGGGGGACCCCAATGAGCAGTTCTTC
TRBV6-8	TRBD1	NA	TRBJ1-5	CTSSYTGEVQPQHF	TGTACCAGCAGTTACACAGGGGAGGTTCAGCCCCAGCATTTT
TRBV4-1	NA	NA	TRBJ2-6	CASSQDLRALQYSGANVLTF	TGCGCCAGCAGCCAAGATCTGAGGGCACTCCAATACTCTGGGGCCAACGTCCTGACTTTC
TRBV4-1	NA	NA	TRBJ2-2	CASSQETGVTGELFF	TGCGCCAGCAGCCAAGAGACAGGCGTTACCGGGGAGCTGTTTTTT
TRBV12-3/TRBV12-4	NA	many	TRBJ1-1	CASSLLGLNTEAFF	TGTGCCAGCAGTTTATTGGGCTTGAACACTGAAGCTTTCTTT
TRBV7-6	NA	many	TRBJ2-3	CASSLEVTDTQYF	TGTGCCAGCAGCTTAGAGGTCACAGATACGCAGTATTTT
TRBV27	NA	NA	TRBJ2-3	CASNPRSTDTQYF	TGTGCCAGCAACCCTCGAAGCACAGATACGCAGTATTTT
TRBV4-1	NA	few	TRBJ2-1	CASSQVDKGRDEQFF	TGCGCCAGCAGCCAAGTTGATAAGGGGAGAGATGAGCAGTTCTTC
TRBV28	NA	NA	TRBJ2-1	CASRVERNYNEQFF	TGTGCCAGCAGGGTCGAACGGAACTACAATGAGCAGTTCTTC
TRBV7-9	TRBD2	many	TRBJ2-3	CASSPREGGASDTQYF	TGTGCCAGCAGCCCCCGGGAGGGGGGGGCGTCAGATACGCAGTATTTT
TRBV7-6	NA	many	TRBJ2-1	CASSLVWQGINNEQFF	TGTGCCAGCAGCTTAGTCTGGCAGGGCATTAACAATGAGCAGTTCTTC
TRBV6-8	NA	NA	TRBJ2-5	CASSYSGTGLETQYF	TGTGCCAGCAGTTACTCGGGTACAGGGTTGGAGACCCAGTACTTC
TRBV5-1	TRBD1	NA	TRBJ1-2	CASSLGRTGNYGYTF	TGCGCCAGCAGCTTGGGCCGGACAGGGAACTATGGCTACACCTTC
TRBV7-3	NA	few	TRBJ2-1	CASSLSLANEQFF	TGTGCCAGCAGCTTAAGCCTAGCGAATGAGCAGTTCTTC
TRBV19	NA	few	TRBJ1-2	CASLEGGGDGYTF	TGTGCCAGTTTGGAAGGGGGTGGCGATGGCTACACCTTC
TRBV7-9	NA	many	TRBJ1-6	CASSLEGSLGSPLHF	TGTGCCAGCAGCTTAGAGGGGTCTTTAGGTTCACCCCTCCACTTT
TRBV18	NA	once	TRBJ1-1	CASSPGPSQENTEAFF	TGTGCCAGCTCACCGGGACCGAGCCAGGAGAACACTGAAGCTTTCTTT
TRBV12-5	NA	NA	TRBJ1-6	CASGLALGTELNSPLHF	TGTGCTAGTGGTTTGGCGTTAGGGACCGAACTTAATTCACCCCTCCACTTT
TRBV15	NA	few	TRBJ2-1	CATSLRIYNEQFF	TGTGCCACCAGTCTGCGGATTTACAATGAGCAGTTCTTC
TRBV19	NA	many	TRBJ1-1	CASSISGTGNTEAFF	TGTGCCAGTAGTATTTCAGGGACGGGGAACACTGAAGCTTTCTTT
TRBV10-2	NA	few	TRBJ1-2	CASSGIGWSSNYGYTF	TGCGCCAGCAGTGGAATAGGATGGTCTTCCAACTATGGCTACACCTTC
TRBV27	TRBD1	NA	TRBJ2-1	CASSDAPGQGDNEQFF	TGTGCCAGCAGTGATGCCCCGGGACAGGGGGACAATGAGCAGTTCTTC
TRBV6-5	NA	many	TRBJ1-5	CASSYSKGSNQPQHF	TGTGCCAGCAGTTACTCGAAGGGGAGCAATCAGCCCCAGCATTTT
TRBV7-9	TRBD1	NA	TRBJ2-7	CASSVRQGVYEQYF	TGTGCCAGCAGCGTCAGACAGGGGGTTTACGAGCAGTACTTC
TRBV7-6	NA	many	TRBJ1-1	CASSVTTPGTNTEAFF	TGTGCCAGCAGCGTTACAACCCCAGGAACGAACACTGAAGCTTTCTTT
TRBV7-3	TRBD2	NA	TRBJ2-1	CASSLLTSVSYNEQFF	TGTGCCAGCAGCCTCCTAACTAGCGTATCCTACAATGAGCAGTTCTTC
TRBV11-1	NA	NA	TRBJ2-1	CASTGFTEQFF	TGTGCCAGCACCGGATTTACTGAGCAGTTCTTC
TRBV4-1	TRBD1	NA	TRBJ1-5	CASSQRTGGGQPQHF	TGCGCCAGCAGCCAAAGAACAGGGGGAGGTCAGCCCCAGCATTTT
TRBV7-9	TRBD2	NA	TRBJ2-7	CASSWGGGAYEQYF	TGTGCCAGCAGCTGGGGCGGGGGAGCCTACGAGCAGTACTTC
TRBV7-3	TRBD1	NA	TRBJ2-1	CASSLDRGRNNEQFF	TGTGCCAGCAGCCTGGACAGGGGGCGCAACAATGAGCAGTTCTTC
TRBV7-8	NA	many	TRBJ1-5	CASRALDGNQPQHF	TGTGCCAGCCGGGCCCTCGACGGCAATCAGCCCCAGCATTTT
TRBV6-5	NA	NA	TRBJ2-7	CASSTREYVYEQYF	TGTGCCAGCAGTACCCGGGAATATGTATACGAGCAGTACTTC
TRBV27	NA	many	TRBJ2-5	CASSLGPGETQYF	TGTGCCAGCAGTTTAGGGCCCGGGGAGACCCAGTACTTC
TRBV5-6	TRBD1	NA	TRBJ1-1	CVSSWTGTNTEAFF	TGTGTCAGCAGCTGGACAGGGACGAACACTGAAGCTTTCTTT
TRBV6-1	NA	few	TRBJ1-1	CASSTGPANTEAFF	TGTGCCAGCAGTACTGGTCCCGCAAACACTGAAGCTTTCTTT
TRBV27	TRBD2	many	TRBJ2-3	CASSLSGGTDTQYF	TGTGCCAGCAGCTTAAGCGGGGGCACAGATACGCAGTATTTT
TRBV5-1	TRBD1	NA	TRBJ2-1	CASSLAVSGTGMDMQFF	TGCGCCAGCAGCTTGGCCGTTTCCGGGACAGGGATGGATATGCAGTTCTTC
TRBV2	NA	NA	TRBJ2-3	CASSEGGPFDTQYF	TGTGCCAGCAGTGAGGGGGGGCCGTTTGATACGCAGTATTTT
TRBV6-6	NA	few	TRBJ1-2	CASSPRTVRDGYTF	TGTGCCAGCAGTCCCAGGACAGTGCGGGATGGCTACACCTTC
TRBV24-1	NA	NA	TRBJ1-1	CATSDGAGGDTEAFF	TGTGCCACCAGTGATGGGGCCGGAGGGGACACTGAAGCTTTCTTT
TRBV27	NA	few	TRBJ1-5	CASALGYSNQPQHF	TGTGCCAGCGCCCTTGGGTATAGCAATCAGCCCCAGCATTTT
TRBV6-4	NA	NA	TRBJ1-1	CASSGRDSILSNTEAFF	TGTGCCAGCAGCGGCCGGGACTCAATTCTATCGAACACTGAAGCTTTCTTT